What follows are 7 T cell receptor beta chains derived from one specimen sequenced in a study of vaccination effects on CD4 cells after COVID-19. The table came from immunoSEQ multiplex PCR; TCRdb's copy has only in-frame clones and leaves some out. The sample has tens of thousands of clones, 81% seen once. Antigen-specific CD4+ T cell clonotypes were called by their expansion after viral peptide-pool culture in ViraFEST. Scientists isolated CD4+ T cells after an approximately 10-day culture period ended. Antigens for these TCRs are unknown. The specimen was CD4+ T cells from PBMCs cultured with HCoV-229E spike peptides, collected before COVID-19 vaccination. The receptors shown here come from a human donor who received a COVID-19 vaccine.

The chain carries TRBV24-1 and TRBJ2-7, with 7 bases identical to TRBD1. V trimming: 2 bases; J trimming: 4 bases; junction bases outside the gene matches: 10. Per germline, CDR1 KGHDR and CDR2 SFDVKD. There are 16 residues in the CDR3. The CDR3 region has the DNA TGTGCCACCAGTGATTCGCCACAGGGGCCGCGATACGAGCAGTACGTC. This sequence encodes CATSDSPQGPRYEQYV.

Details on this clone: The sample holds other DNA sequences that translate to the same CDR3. The CDR3 here is CAWSVSGNTIYF. As DNA, the CDR3 is TGTGCCTGGAGTGTTTCGGGAAACACCATATATTTT. The rearrangement joins TRBV30 to TRBJ1-3; D is uncertain. V was shortened by 0 bases and J by 4 bases, with 4 bases between the two germline ends. This CDR3 is 12 amino acids long. CDR1 GTSNPN and CDR2 SVGIG come from the germline V gene (reference sequence).

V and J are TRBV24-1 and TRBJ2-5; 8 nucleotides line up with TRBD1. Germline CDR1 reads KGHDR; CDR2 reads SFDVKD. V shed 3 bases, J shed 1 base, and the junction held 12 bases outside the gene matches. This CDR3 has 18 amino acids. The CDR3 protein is CATSDPAALGTGQETQYF. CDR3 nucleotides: TGTGCCACCAGTGATCCCGCCGCTCTAGGGACAGGCCAAGAGACCCAGTACTTC.

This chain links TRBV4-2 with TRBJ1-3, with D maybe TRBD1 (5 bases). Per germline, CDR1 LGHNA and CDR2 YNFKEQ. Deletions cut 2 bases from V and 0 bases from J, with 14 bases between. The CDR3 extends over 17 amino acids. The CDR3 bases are TGTGCCAGCAGCCAAACCCTCACAGGAGTCTCTGGAAACACCATATATTTT. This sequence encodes CASSQTLTGVSGNTIYF.

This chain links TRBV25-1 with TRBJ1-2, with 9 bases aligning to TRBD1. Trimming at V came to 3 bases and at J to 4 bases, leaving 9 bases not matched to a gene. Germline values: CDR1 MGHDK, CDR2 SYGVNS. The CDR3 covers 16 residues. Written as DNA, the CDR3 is TGTGCCAGCAGTGACCCATCTCGGACAGGGGTCTATGGCTACACCTTC. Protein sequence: CASSDPSRTGVYGYTF.

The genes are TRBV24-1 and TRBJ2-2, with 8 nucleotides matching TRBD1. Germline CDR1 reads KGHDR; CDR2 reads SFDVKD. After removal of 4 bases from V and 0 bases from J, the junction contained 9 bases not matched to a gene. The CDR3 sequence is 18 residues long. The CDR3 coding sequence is TGTGCCACCAGTGACCCCCGCCGGACAGGGCCGAACACCGGGGAGCTGTTTTTT. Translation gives CATSDPRRTGPNTGELFF.

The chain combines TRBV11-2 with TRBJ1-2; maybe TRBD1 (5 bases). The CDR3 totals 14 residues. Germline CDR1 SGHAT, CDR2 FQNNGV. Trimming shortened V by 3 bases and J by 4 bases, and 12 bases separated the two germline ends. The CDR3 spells CASSLAGLSYGYTF. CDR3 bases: TGTGCCAGCAGCTTGGCAGGGCTCAGCTATGGCTACACCTTC.